The rows below give T cell receptor beta chains drawn from one sample of a study of blood T cell repertoires in COVID-19. Profiling relied on immunoSEQ multiplex PCR, and the TCRdb table lists in-frame clones only, not all of them. The repertoire holds about 160,000 clones, approximately 92% seen once, with roughly 5% in the top ten. The sample comprised peripheral blood. These TCRs come from a man younger than 45 with COVID-19, enrolled during active disease. Both conserved end residues are part of each CDR3. D genes are given only for firm matches. The size of a clone is reported for some rows only, either as once, few or many, or as a class for expanded clones.

TRBV19	.	TRBD1	TRBJ2-7	CASSPWDSNYEQYF	TGTGCCAGTAGTCCTTGGGACAGTAACTACGAGCAGTACTTC
TRBV6-2/TRBV6-3	.	.	TRBJ2-7	CASSYGAGDHEQYF	TGTGCCAGCAGTTATGGGGCAGGGGACCACGAGCAGTACTTC
TRBV2	once	TRBD1	TRBJ1-1	CASNKQGTTEAFF	TGTGCCAGCAACAAACAGGGGACCACTGAAGCTTTCTTT
TRBV5-1	.	TRBD1	TRBJ2-5	CASSLTGNQETQYF	TGCGCCAGCAGCCTGACAGGGAATCAAGAGACCCAGTACTTC
TRBV14	.	.	TRBJ2-7	CASSQGVYGFYEQYF	TGTGCCAGCAGCCAAGGAGTATATGGTTTTTACGAGCAGTACTTC
TRBV24-1	.	TRBD1	TRBJ2-1	CATSDPGQASEQFF	TGTGCCACCAGTGACCCCGGACAGGCTAGTGAGCAGTTCTTC
TRBV6-5	.	.	TRBJ1-5	CASSYGPYSNQPQHF	TGTGCCAGCAGTTACGGGCCTTATAGCAATCAGCCCCAGCATTTT
TRBV19	.	TRBD2	TRBJ2-3	CASSIDQLAGADTQYF	TGTGCCAGTAGTATAGATCAACTAGCGGGAGCAGATACGCAGTATTTT
TRBV19	.	.	TRBJ2-2	CASSIPAGNTGELFF	TGTGCCAGTAGTATCCCAGCGGGGAACACCGGGGAGCTGTTTTTT
TRBV28	.	TRBD2	TRBJ2-1	CASRRSLGSGLNEQFF	TGTGCCAGCAGGAGATCTTTGGGTAGCGGGCTGAATGAGCAGTTCTTC
TRBV2	.	.	TRBJ1-1	CASNRGLSEAFF	TGTGCCAGCAATAGGGGATTATCTGAAGCTTTCTTT
TRBV6-5	once	TRBD2	TRBJ2-1	CASSLGTRGNEQFF	TGTGCCAGCAGTCTCGGGACTAGAGGCAATGAGCAGTTCTTC
TRBV14	.	TRBD2	TRBJ2-3	CASSQDTTSGVGADTQYF	TGTGCCAGCAGCCAAGACACAACCAGCGGGGTTGGGGCAGATACGCAGTATTTT
TRBV6-5	.	TRBD2	TRBJ2-3	CASTLAGGPDTQYF	TGTGCCAGCACCTTGGCGGGGGGGCCAGATACGCAGTATTTT
TRBV15	.	.	TRBJ1-3	CATSSYKDWFSGNTIYF	TGTGCCACCAGCAGTTACAAGGACTGGTTCTCTGGAAACACCATATATTTT
TRBV7-9	.	.	TRBJ1-4	CASNQGLLEKLFF	TGTGCCAGCAACCAGGGGCTATTAGAAAAACTGTTTTTT
TRBV5-1	.	.	TRBJ1-2	CASAIADYGYTF	TGCGCCAGCGCAATCGCGGACTATGGCTACACCTTC
TRBV24-1	.	TRBD1	TRBJ1-5	CATSPGTGRSYQPQHF	TGTGCCACCAGTCCCGGGACAGGGAGGTCCTATCAGCCCCAGCATTTT
TRBV20-1	.	TRBD1	TRBJ1-2	CSAHRGYGYTF	TGCAGTGCGCACAGGGGGTATGGCTACACCTTC
TRBV19	.	.	TRBJ1-5	CASSIAAANQPQHF	TGTGCCAGTAGTATTGCGGCGGCTAATCAGCCCCAGCATTTT